This T cell receptor beta chain was retrieved from a study of blood T cells in healthy people across ages. Each donor was a healthy Caucasian individual from Russia, aged roughly 6 to 90. Peripheral blood samples of 9 to 10 milliliters were drawn from each donor. Trimming left V 3 bases short and J 7 bases short, with 7 bases between. The CDR3 contains 12 residues. The germline gives CDR1 LNHNV, CDR2 YYDKDF (reference sequence). Combining a sample-barcoded 5' primer with a J-beta primer mix, a second PCR ran for roughly 6 to 12 cycles. In TCRdb, the 5' RACE reads were re-called with MiXCR into one record per CDR3 protein. The sample shows hundreds of thousands of distinct CDR3 sequences, around 48% of them seen only once.

The chain links TRBV15 to TRBJ2-1, with D uncertain. The sequence came from a woman between 55 and 75 years old in good health. Specimen: blood. This CDR3 reads CATSSDGNEQFF. The CDR3 DNA is TGTGCCACCAGCAGTGACGGAAATGAGCAGTTCTTC.